Presented here are 8 T cell receptor beta chains from one specimen sequenced in a study of PD-1 blockade in classical Hodgkin lymphoma. The table came from immunoSEQ multiplex PCR; TCRdb's copy has only in-frame clones and leaves some out. The table has around 13,000 clones, 84% seen once; the top ten hold roughly 24%. Every patient was affected by relapse after autologous stem cell transplantation, while exposure to brentuximab vedotin was not uniform. The starting material was peripheral blood mononuclear cells (PBMCs), obtained at baseline. The origin of the receptors is a human donor with classical Hodgkin lymphoma.

This clone was recorded a few times. V usage is TRBV2 and J usage is TRBJ1-3; a possible D gene is TRBD1 (5 bases). This CDR3 contains 15 residues. V lost 8 bases, J lost 0 bases, and 14 bases lay in between. CDR1 and CDR2 from the germline V gene are SNHLY and FYNNEI. CDR3 loop: CASRTGVNSGNTIYF. In DNA, the CDR3 is TGTGCCAGCCGAACGGGGGTCAACTCTGGAAACACCATATATTTT.

This clone rates as hyperexpanded. The same CDR3 can be traced to other DNA sequences in this sample. The V gene is TRBV29-1, the J gene TRBJ1-1; tentatively, D is TRBD1 (6 bases). V shed 7 bases and J shed 4 bases, with 13 bases lying between them. In germline, CDR1 is SQVTM, CDR2 ANQGSEA. This CDR3 comprises 12 residues. The chain's CDR3 is CSGSLQGTEAFF. CDR3 nucleotide sequence: TGCAGCGGAAGTCTACAGGGCACTGAAGCTTTCTTT.

The chain recombines TRBV7-2 with TRBJ1-5; TRBD1 might be the D (6 bases). The CDR3 runs 14 residues. Germline V lookup: CDR1 SGHTA, CDR2 FQGNSA. V gave up 4 bases and J gave up 3 bases, with 10 bases separating them. The CDR3 bases are TGTGCCAGCAGCTGGGACACCTCCAATCAGCCCCAGCATTTT. This encodes CASSWDTSNQPQHF. Looking up the rest from reference TRBV7-2 and TRBJ1-5 gives the full variable domain: GAGVSQSPSNKVTEKGKDVELRCDPISGHTALYWYRQSLGQGLEFLIYFQGNSAPDKSGLPSDRFSAERTGGSVSTLTIQRTQQEDSAVYLCASSWDTSNQPQHFGDGTRLSIL.

The chain is built from TRBV19 and TRBJ1-3; no reliable D call. The CDR3 length is 15 residues. Per germline, CDR1 LNHDA and CDR2 SQIVND (reference sequence). V lost 6 bases and J 4 bases, leaving 16 bases between the germline ends. The CDR3 DNA reads TGTGCCAGTAGGAATATTGGCAGCCCCGGAAACACCATATATTTT. Its protein is CASRNIGSPGNTIYF.

This clone was seen a handful of times. CDR3 sequence reads: CASSPLGEPPYEQYF. CDR3 DNA: TGTGCCAGCAGCCCCTTGGGGGAACCCCCCTACGAGCAGTACTTC. The chain employs TRBV9 and TRBJ2-7, with D perhaps matching TRBD1 or TRBD2 (5 bases each). CDR1 SGDLS and CDR2 YYNGEE come from the germline V gene. This CDR3 comprises 15 residues. The V and J ends lost 4 bases and 2 bases respectively, with 16 bases between them.

This chain joins TRBV18 and TRBJ1-2; TRBD1 aligns across 7 bases. Germline assignment: CDR1 KGHSH and CDR2 LQKENI. V lost 6 bases, J lost 2 bases, and 9 bases stayed unmatched. The CDR3 has 15 residues. CDR3 sequence (DNA): TGTGCCAGCTCCCTCCGGCAGGGACAGAACTATGGCTACACCTTC. Translating gives CASSLRQGQNYGYTF.

This clone was observed once. The rearrangement links TRBV27 to TRBJ1-4; 9 bases agree with TRBD1. V shed 6 bases, J shed 10 bases, and the junction held 9 bases outside the gene matches. The CDR3 sequence is 14 residues long. CDR1 MNHEY and CDR2 SMNVEV come from the germline V gene (reference sequence). CDR3 DNA sequence: TGTGCCAGCAGAACCGGGACAGGGCGGCGAAAACTGTTTTTT. Residues: CASRTGTGRRKLFF.

The rearrangement uses TRBV7-9 and TRBJ2-1; D not resolved. The CDR3 contains 12 residues. Deletions cut 4 bases from V and 5 bases from J, with 6 bases between. CDR1 is SEHNR, CDR2 FQNEAQ, per germline (reference sequence). The CDR3 is CASSSLNNEQFF. Here the CDR3 DNA reads TGTGCCAGCAGCTCCCTCAACAATGAGCAGTTCTTC.